This TCR beta chain is drawn from a study of blood T cell repertoires in COVID-19. Overall study: Material from acute and convalescent COVID-19 was sourced from the United States, Italy and Spain. PBMCs, B-cell-depleted T cells, or T cells provided the cDNA or gDNA that made up the material.

The CDR3 totals 15 residues. The ends lost 0 bases at V and 8 bases at J; junction bases unmatched: 6. Germline V CDR1 and CDR2: SGHNT, YYREEE (reference sequence). Some clones are missing from TCRdb's copy, which holds only in-frame ones; the method was immunoSEQ multiplex PCR. There are tens of thousands of clones in the sample; about 88% occur only once, and approximately 5.1% lies in the top ten. The gene calls are TRBV5-4 and TRBJ2-1, with 9 bases matching TRBD2. Sequencing used peripheral blood. The TCR sequence derives from a human donor in a cohort sampled during active COVID-19. The CDR3, as DNA: TGTGCCAGCAGCTTGGGAGCGGGAGGTGGAGATGAGCAGTTCTTC. It yields the protein CASSLGAGGGDEQFF.